This paragraph covers one TCR beta chain sequence. Its specificity is not known. The sample comes from a study of shared clonotypes between healthy human individuals. Study-level background: Three plates each covered CD4 naive and memory; CD8 naive two, CD8 memory one.

J lost 4 bases, V lost 5 bases, and 10 bases had no gene match. The germline gives CDR1 SGHNT, CDR2 YYREEE (reference sequence). This CDR3 is 15 amino acids long. The protocol was immunoSEQ multiplex PCR, while the TCRdb copy is restricted to in-frame clones and leaves out a portion. The sample shows 2 million to 2.5 million clones, just under 95% of them seen only once. General study points: Among the subsets, naive ones generally showed larger estimated richness than memory ones. Rarefaction gave evidence that sorted-subset sequencing remained incomplete despite large depth. Expectations were that clonotype sharing among donors would be affected by sequencing depth.

The sample was naive CD4+ T cells from PBMCs. The subset was: CD45RA+ positively selected. This sequence originates from a man younger than 35 in good health. Some clones in this sample may be carry-over from other donors' samples. The chain combines TRBV5-4 with TRBJ2-5, with TRBD1 identical over 8 bases. DNA for the CDR3: TGTGCCAGCAGAAGGGCAGGGGGCATCGGAGAGACCCAGTACTTC. Translated: CASRRAGGIGETQYF.